This is a list of T cell receptor beta chains from one sample in a study of OX40 agonist ivuxolimab in advanced cancers. Using immunoSEQ multiplex PCR, the repertoire was profiled, and TCRdb retains in-frame clones only, with some absent. The sample lists approximately 50,000 clones, over 70% occurring once. This sample comprised CD4+ or CD8+ T cells sorted from blood, obtained in a trial of the OX40 agonist ivuxolimab. The receptors here all came from an adult with an advanced solid tumor such as melanoma, head and neck, liver or kidney cancer. The CDR3 runs from the conserved cysteine through the conserved F or W. The order of the fields is clone size, V gene, D gene, J gene, CDR3 protein, CDR3 DNA. D genes are given only for firm matches. Clone size is stated in some rows and not others, as once, few, many or a class when expanded.

clone size: .
V gene: TRBV14
D gene: .
J gene: TRBJ1-4
CDR3 protein: CASSRGDEKLFF
CDR3 DNA: TGTGCCAGCAGCCGGGGTGATGAAAAACTGTTTTTT

clone size: .
V gene: TRBV19
D gene: .
J gene: TRBJ2-7
CDR3 protein: CASSPNRFEQYF
CDR3 DNA: TGTGCCAGTAGTCCAAACAGGTTTGAGCAGTACTTC

clone size: .
V gene: TRBV2
D gene: TRBD1
J gene: TRBJ2-7
CDR3 protein: CASSGDRDYEQYF
CDR3 DNA: TGTGCCAGCAGTGGGGACAGGGACTACGAGCAGTACTTC

clone size: .
V gene: TRBV19
D gene: TRBD2
J gene: TRBJ2-3
CDR3 protein: CASRKLADSTDTQYF
CDR3 DNA: TGTGCCAGTAGGAAACTAGCGGATAGCACAGATACGCAGTATTTT

clone size: .
V gene: TRBV2
D gene: TRBD1
J gene: TRBJ2-7
CDR3 protein: CATTGGNGRKSSYEQYF
CDR3 DNA: TGTGCCACTACAGGGGGCAACGGTCGAAAGAGCTCCTACGAGCAGTACTTC

clone size: few
V gene: TRBV10-3
D gene: .
J gene: TRBJ2-3
CDR3 protein: CAISEFSDGMSSTDTQYF
CDR3 DNA: TGTGCCATCAGTGAGTTTTCGGACGGGATGTCTAGCACAGATACGCAGTATTTT

clone size: .
V gene: TRBV28
D gene: TRBD1
J gene: TRBJ1-2
CDR3 protein: CASLPGGAWQDGYTF
CDR3 DNA: TGTGCCAGTTTACCAGGGGGCGCTTGGCAAGATGGCTACACCTTC

clone size: few
V gene: TRBV5-1
D gene: TRBD1
J gene: TRBJ1-4
CDR3 protein: CASSLAVGTANEKLFF
CDR3 DNA: TGCGCCAGCAGCTTGGCCGTTGGGACAGCTAATGAAAAACTGTTTTTT

clone size: .
V gene: TRBV27
D gene: TRBD1
J gene: TRBJ2-4
CDR3 protein: CASSSGQGVQAKNIQYF
CDR3 DNA: TGTGCCAGCAGTTCCGGACAGGGGGTGCAAGCCAAAAACATTCAGTACTTC

clone size: .
V gene: TRBV30
D gene: .
J gene: TRBJ1-3
CDR3 protein: CAWSPGSGNTIYF
CDR3 DNA: TGTGCCTGGAGTCCAGGGTCTGGAAACACCATATATTTT

clone size: .
V gene: TRBV18
D gene: TRBD2
J gene: TRBJ2-3
CDR3 protein: CASSPPSGSSDTQYF
CDR3 DNA: TGTGCCAGCTCACCACCTAGCGGGAGCTCAGATACGCAGTATTTT

clone size: .
V gene: TRBV6-5
D gene: TRBD2
J gene: TRBJ2-3
CDR3 protein: CATRGLAGNVDTQYF
CDR3 DNA: TGTGCCACCAGGGGACTAGCGGGAAATGTAGATACGCAGTATTTT

clone size: .
V gene: TRBV10-1
D gene: TRBD1
J gene: TRBJ1-1
CDR3 protein: CASSLSTGGGRTEAFF
CDR3 DNA: TGCGCCAGCAGCCTTTCGACAGGGGGCGGAAGAACTGAAGCTTTCTTT